The 16 T cell receptor beta chains presented below share a single source sample, sequenced in a study of Graves' ophthalmopathy and Graves' hyperthyroidism. The TCR beta CDR3 regions underwent amplification from RNA transcripts. HTBI-primed first-round RT-PCR preceded second-round multiplex PCR. TCRdb ran MiXCR on the multiplex PCR reads and lists one entry per CDR3 protein. The table includes about 400,000 distinct CDR3 sequences, around 16% detected once. Sequencing was done on a sample of peripheral blood. These receptors all stem from a woman aged 18-29 years with Graves' ophthalmopathy.

The rearrangement joins TRBV4-3 to TRBJ1-6, with D possibly being TRBD1 (6 bases). Trimming removed 3 bases from V and 5 bases from J, with 14 bases in between. This CDR3 comprises 16 residues. Looked up from germline, CDR1 is LGHNA and CDR2 is YSLEER. CDR3 bases: TGCGCCAGCAGCCAGGATTCACAGGGTAATAATTCACCCCTCCACTTT. Residues: CASSQDSQGNNSPLHF.

The rearrangement links TRBV4-1 to TRBJ1-5; no clear D gene. The CDR3 extends over 19 amino acids. Germline assignment: CDR1 MGHRA and CDR2 YSYEKL. Trimming took off 0 bases at V and 0 bases at J, with 18 bases between the two ends. CDR3: CASSQDLDRVDDSNQPQHF. In DNA, the CDR3 is TGCGCCAGCAGCCAAGACCTTGATCGGGTGGACGATAGCAATCAGCCCCAGCATTTT.

This clonotype came up many times. The chain combines TRBV4-1 with TRBJ1-1; the D is unclear. The V gene lost 1 base and the J gene lost 2 bases, with 8 bases spanning the gap. From germline, CDR1 is MGHRA and CDR2 YSYEKL. The CDR3 loop spans 14 amino acids. CDR3 DNA sequence: TGCGCCAGCAGCCAAGTGATGCCAAACACTGAAGCTTTCTTT. This gives the protein CASSQVMPNTEAFF.

The chain links TRBV28 to TRBJ1-1, with unresolved D. Per germline, CDR1 MDHEN and CDR2 SYDVKM. This CDR3 is built from 13 residues. Trimming stripped 3 bases from V and 1 base from J, with 6 bases between. The CDR3 nucleotides are TGTGCCAGCAGTTTTCGTTGGAACACTGAAGCTTTCTTT. Translation: CASSFRWNTEAFF.

This clonotype was observed at least ten times. This rearrangement joins TRBV28 to TRBJ1-1; TRBD1 might be the D (5 bases). V gave up 3 bases and J gave up 0 bases, with 14 bases separating them. Germline CDR1 MDHEN, CDR2 SYDVKM. CDR3 length: 16 amino acids. CDR3 region: CASSFLPGIMNTEAFF. CDR3 in DNA: TGTGCCAGCAGTTTTTTACCAGGGATCATGAACACTGAAGCTTTCTTT.

The gene calls are TRBV7-8 and TRBJ1-1; D may be TRBD1 (5 bases). The CDR3 has 13 residues. V was clipped by 4 bases and J by 7 bases, with 13 bases between them. Germline assignment: CDR1 SGHVS and CDR2 FQNEAQ. The CDR3 coding sequence is TGTGCCAGCAGCTGGGGCGGGGATAGTGAAGCTTTCTTT. It codes for CASSWGGDSEAFF.

This clonotype was observed many times. This rearrangement joins TRBV7-9 to TRBJ1-1, with 7 bases that match TRBD1. CDR1 SEHNR and CDR2 FQNEAQ come from the germline V gene (reference sequence). This CDR3 is 15 amino acids long. V gave up 1 base and J gave up 11 bases; unmatched junction bases: 13. As DNA, the CDR3 is TGTGCCAGCAGCTTAGGTTTTTGGCAGGAGGGGGCCGCTTTCTTT. Its protein is CASSLGFWQEGAAFF.

Ten or more counts support this clonotype. The chain has TRBV2 and TRBJ1-2; D is unclear. V lost 5 bases and J 4 bases, leaving 5 bases between the germline ends. Germline V lookup: CDR1 SNHLY, CDR2 FYNNEI. The CDR3 runs to 11 residues. CDR3: CASSRTYGYTF. CDR3 nucleotides: TGTGCCAGCAGTCGCACCTATGGCTACACCTTC.

This clonotype was counted at least ten times. The chain has TRBV6-5 and TRBJ2-4, with D perhaps TRBD1 (5 bases). CDR3 length: 15 residues. V dropped 2 bases and J dropped 3 bases, with 11 bases sitting between them. CDR1 is MNHEY and CDR2 is SVGAGI in the germline V gene. The CDR3 nucleotides are TGTGCCAGCAGTTACACGGACAAAAACAAAAACATTCAGTACTTC. It codes for CASSYTDKNKNIQYF.

This clonotype was counted ten times or more. The chain recombines TRBV7-3 with TRBJ2-2, with 7 bases aligning to TRBD1. The trim removed 3 bases at V and 7 bases at J, leaving 11 bases unmatched. The CDR3 extends over 16 amino acids. Germline-derived CDR1 and CDR2 are SGHTA and FQGTGA. The CDR3 DNA reads as TGTGCCAGCAGCTTCGCAAGGGGGCGTCCTATCGGGGAGCTGTTTTTT. As protein: CASSFARGRPIGELFF.

This clonotype was counted at least ten times. The chain recombines TRBV28 with TRBJ2-5; 7 bases line up with TRBD2. J gave up 4 bases and V 2 bases, and 7 bases lay outside the gene matches. Germline CDR1 is MDHEN and CDR2 is SYDVKM. The CDR3 length is 15 residues. This chain's CDR3 is CASSLGLGGRETQYF. The CDR3 DNA reads TGTGCCAGCAGTTTAGGGTTGGGGGGGAGAGAGACCCAGTACTTC.

This clonotype was detected ten times or more. The chain uses TRBV6-2 or TRBV6-3 and TRBJ1-2; D perhaps matches TRBD1 (6 bases). V dropped 0 bases and J dropped 3 bases, with 11 bases sitting between them. The CDR3 covers 15 residues. Germline CDR1 is MNHEY and CDR2 is SVGEGT. CDR3 nucleotide sequence: TGTGCCAGCAGTTACTCCTTAGGGGGAGACTATGGCTACACCTTC. Protein: CASSYSLGGDYGYTF.

At least ten counts were recorded for this clonotype. The rearrangement links TRBV11-2 to TRBJ2-7, with 9 bases lining up with TRBD1. Germline V gene lookup returns CDR1 SGHAT and CDR2 FQNNGV. The CDR3 is 18 residues long. V shed 5 bases and J 2 bases; nucleotides not matched to a gene: 16. CDR3: CASSQRGTGYSGAYEQYF. The CDR3 nucleotides read TGTGCCAGCAGCCAGCGTGGGACAGGGTATTCAGGGGCCTACGAGCAGTACTTC.

This clonotype appeared a few times. This rearrangement joins TRBV5-1 to TRBJ2-7; D is perhaps TRBD1 (6 bases). This CDR3 has 15 residues. The germline V and J ends were trimmed by 0 bases and 2 bases, with 12 bases remaining between them. Germline V CDR1 and CDR2: SGHRS, YFSETQ. The CDR3 region is CASSLGSGETYEQYF. The CDR3 DNA is TGCGCCAGCAGCTTGGGGTCAGGGGAAACCTACGAGCAGTACTTC.

This clonotype has a count of ten or more. This chain links TRBV10-3 with TRBJ2-5; D might be TRBD1 or TRBD2, each matching 5 bases. The germline CDR1 and CDR2 sequences are ENHRY and SYGVKD. Trimming took 6 bases from V and 4 from J, leaving 15 bases between them. The CDR3 runs 14 residues. In nucleotides, the CDR3 is TGTGCCATCAGCACCGCCGGGGCCGTAGAGACCCAGTACTTC. It translates to CAISTAGAVETQYF.

This clonotype showed up many times. This sequence joins TRBV18 and TRBJ2-7; D might be TRBD1 (6 bases). The CDR3 has 15 residues. The V end lost 3 bases, the J end lost 5 bases, and 17 bases lay between the germline ends. CDR1 and CDR2 (germline): KGHSH, LQKENI. The DNA of the CDR3 is TGTGCCAGCTCACCGATCGACAGGCCGCTCGACGAGCAGTACTTC. Translation: CASSPIDRPLDEQYF. Variable domain in full (rest from reference TRBV18 and TRBJ2-7): NAGVMQNPRHLVRRRGQEARLRCSPMKGHSHVYWYRQLPEEGLKFMVYLQKENIIDESGMPKERFSAEFPKEGPSILRIQQVVRGDSAAYFCASSPIDRPLDEQYFGPGTRLTVT.